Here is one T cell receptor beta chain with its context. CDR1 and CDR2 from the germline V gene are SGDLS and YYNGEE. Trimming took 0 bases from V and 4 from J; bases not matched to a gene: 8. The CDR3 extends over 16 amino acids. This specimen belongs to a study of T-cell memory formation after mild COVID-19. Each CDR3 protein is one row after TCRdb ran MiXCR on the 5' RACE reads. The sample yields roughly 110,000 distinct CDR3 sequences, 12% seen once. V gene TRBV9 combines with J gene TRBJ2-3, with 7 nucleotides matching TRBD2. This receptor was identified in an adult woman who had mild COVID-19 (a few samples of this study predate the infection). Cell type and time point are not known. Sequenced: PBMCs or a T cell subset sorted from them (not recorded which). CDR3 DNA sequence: TGTGCCAGCAGCGTAGAAGGGTATGCGGGGGCAGATACGCAGTATTTT. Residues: CASSVEGYAGADTQYF.